Shown below are 25 T cell receptor beta chains from a single sample sequenced in a study of blood T cell repertoires in COVID-19. Some clones are missing from TCRdb's copy, which holds only in-frame ones; the method was immunoSEQ multiplex PCR. Counted here are roughly 150,000 clones, around 85% occurring once; the ten biggest clones make up 6.9%. Material: peripheral blood. The receptors stem from an elderly man with COVID-19, enrolled during active disease.

Only a few counts were recorded for this clone. V and J are TRBV5-1 and TRBJ2-7; D ambiguous. With 4 bases removed from V and 0 bases from J, the gap between germline ends came to 8 bases. The CDR3 runs to 13 residues. Germline CDR1 SGHRS, CDR2 YFSETQ. In nucleotides, the CDR3 is TGCGCCAGCAGCCCCGGTTACTCCTACGAGCAGTACTTC. It yields the protein CASSPGYSYEQYF.

This chain connects TRBV11-3 to TRBJ1-3; D gene unclear. The CDR3 length is 14 residues. The V gene lost 5 bases and the J gene lost 1 base, with 9 bases spanning the gap. From germline, CDR1 is SGHNT and CDR2 YENEEA. In DNA, the CDR3 is TGTGCCAGCAGCGGTTGGAGGTCTGGAAACACCATATATTTT. This codes for CASSGWRSGNTIYF.

The chain combines TRBV19 with TRBJ1-3; D is perhaps TRBD1 (5 bases). The germline gives CDR1 LNHDA, CDR2 SQIVND (reference sequence). The CDR3 has 17 amino acids. CDR3 in amino acids: CASRGQGDLYSGNTIYF. In DNA, the CDR3 is TGTGCTTCAAGGGGCCAGGGTGACCTCTACTCTGGAAACACCATATATTTT.

This sequence joins TRBV2 and TRBJ2-5; 8 bases are shared with TRBD2. V shed 2 bases and J 4 bases; nucleotides not matched to a gene: 15. There are 18 residues in the CDR3. CDR1 is SNHLY, CDR2 FYNNEI, per germline. In DNA form, the CDR3 reads TGTGCCAGCAGTGAACCGGGTTACGGGACTAGGGACCGAGAGACCCAGTACTTC. Its protein product is CASSEPGYGTRDRETQYF.

This clone was seen only a few times. The J gene is TRBJ1-2, the V gene TRBV18; the D gene is possibly TRBD1 (6 bases). The CDR3 runs to 15 residues. The germline V and J ends were trimmed by 4 bases and 6 bases, with 18 bases remaining between them. Germline V gives CDR1 KGHSH, CDR2 LQKENI. The CDR3 sequence: CASSQTGQRPNGYTF. The CDR3 nucleotides read TGTGCCAGCTCACAAACCGGACAGAGACCCAATGGCTACACCTTC.

The count of this clone is one. V gene TRBV5-1 combines with J gene TRBJ2-2; TRBD2 matches at 7 bases. Trimming at V came to 2 bases and at J to 4 bases, leaving 5 bases not matched to a gene. Germline V gene lookup returns CDR1 SGHRS and CDR2 YFSETQ. The CDR3 length is 15 residues. This chain's CDR3 is CASSFTSGTTGELFF. The CDR3 coding sequence is TGCGCCAGCAGCTTTACAAGCGGGACCACCGGGGAGCTGTTTTTT.

The chain links TRBV19 to TRBJ2-1, with 8 bases aligning to TRBD2. Per the germline V gene, CDR1 is LNHDA and CDR2 is SQIVND (reference sequence). J was trimmed by 2 bases and V by 3 bases; bases with no gene match: 9. CDR3 length equals 17 residues. This chain's CDR3 is CASSMWTGGPPYNEQFF. Here the CDR3 DNA reads TGTGCCAGTAGTATGTGGACGGGGGGGCCCCCCTACAATGAGCAGTTCTTC.

V is TRBV27 and J is TRBJ1-2, with TRBD1 as a possible D gene (6 bases). The CDR3 spans 16 residues. The germline V gene has CDR1 MNHEY and CDR2 SMNVEV (reference sequence). V lost 3 bases to trimming and J lost 8 bases, with 22 bases between them. CDR3: CASSFGNNRVKVGYTF. CDR3 bases: TGTGCCAGCAGTTTTGGAAACAACAGGGTTAAAGTAGGCTACACCTTC.

This clone has just a few counts. V gene TRBV13 combines with J gene TRBJ2-1; 10 positions agree with TRBD1. CDR1 and CDR2 (germline): PRHDT, FYEKMQ (reference sequence). Germline trimming cut 5 bases from V and 15 bases from J; bases unmatched to any gene: 7. This CDR3 spans 12 amino acids. The CDR3 spells CASSPGTGAPFF. CDR3 DNA sequence: TGTGCCAGCAGCCCCGGGACAGGGGCCCCGTTCTTC.

Note on this clone: The sample has other DNA sequences that encode this CDR3 too. The chain carries TRBV7-9 and TRBJ2-7; no reliable D call. The germline V gene has CDR1 SEHNR and CDR2 FQNEAQ (reference sequence). Trimming took 1 base from V and 0 from J, leaving 7 bases between them. There are 14 residues in the CDR3. The DNA of the CDR3 is TGTGCCAGCAGCTTAGGCGCCGGCTCCTACGAGCAGTACTTC. Encoded protein: CASSLGAGSYEQYF.

This chain connects TRBV5-4 to TRBJ1-2; a weak D match, TRBD1 (6 bases). The V gene lost 4 bases and the J gene lost 1 base, with 8 bases spanning the gap. Germline V lookup: CDR1 SGHNT, CDR2 YYREEE (reference sequence). The CDR3 consists of 13 residues. CDR3 DNA sequence: TGTGCCAGCAGCCAGGACAGTAACTATGGCTACACCTTC. Its translation: CASSQDSNYGYTF.

The CDR3 DNA follows: TGTGCCAGCAGCTTGCAGGGGGCATCCCTCCACTTT. It yields the protein CASSLQGASLHF. The V call is TRBV5-4, the J call TRBJ1-6; TRBD1 aligns across 8 bases. There are 12 residues in the CDR3. The J segment lost 14 bases and the V segment lost 1 base, leaving 2 bases of the junction unmatched. CDR1 SGHNT and CDR2 YYREEE come from the germline V gene (reference sequence).

This sequence joins TRBV9 and TRBJ1-4, with 10 bases identical to TRBD1. The V segment lost 4 bases and the J segment 7 bases; nucleotides outside the gene matches: 7. The CDR3 totals 15 residues. Looked up from germline, CDR1 is SGDLS and CDR2 is YYNGEE. The CDR3 region is CASSKRTGGIEKLFF. CDR3 nucleotides: TGTGCCAGCAGCAAGCGGACAGGGGGGATTGAAAAACTGTTTTTT.

This chain uses TRBV19 with TRBJ2-5; no reliable D call. Germline lookup yields CDR1 LNHDA and CDR2 SQIVND (reference sequence). Trimming shortened V by 6 bases and J by 3 bases, and 11 bases separated the two germline ends. CDR3 length: 13 residues. Here the CDR3 DNA reads TGTGCCAGTAGCTTTGACATAGAAGAGACCCAGTACTTC. Translating gives CASSFDIEETQYF.

This sequence joins TRBV2 and TRBJ1-1, with 9 bases aligning to TRBD1. V trimming: 10 bases; J trimming: 7 bases; junction bases outside the gene matches: 7. Germline V gene lookup returns CDR1 SNHLY and CDR2 FYNNEI. The CDR3 runs to 12 residues. This CDR3 is CATMRQGDEAFF. The CDR3 DNA reads as TGTGCCACCATGCGACAGGGGGATGAAGCTTTCTTT.

The chain joins TRBV7-2 to TRBJ2-7; perhaps TRBD2 as D (6 bases). V was cut by 6 bases and J by 6 bases, with 21 bases left in between. CDR1 and CDR2 from the germline V gene are SGHTA and FQGNSA. The CDR3 is 15 amino acids. Here the CDR3 DNA reads TGTGCCAGCAGTCCCGGAGGGTACTCTCTAGGCGAGCAGTACTTC. Protein product: CASSPGGYSLGEQYF.

The V gene is TRBV2, the J gene TRBJ2-7; TRBD1 aligns across 9 bases. This CDR3 region has 12 residues. Trimming took 5 bases from V and 8 from J; bases not matched to a gene: 4. Germline lookup yields CDR1 SNHLY and CDR2 FYNNEI. The CDR3 region is CASSPDRGKQYF. The DNA of the CDR3 is TGTGCCAGCAGTCCCGACAGGGGGAAGCAGTACTTC.

This clone was seen more than once but under ten times. The V gene is TRBV6-5, the J gene TRBJ2-2, with 8 nucleotides matching TRBD1. CDR3 length: 16 amino acids. Trimming took 0 bases from V and 5 from J; bases not matched to a gene: 5. Germline V gene lookup returns CDR1 MNHEY and CDR2 SVGAGI. For the CDR3, the DNA is TGTGCCAGCAGTTACTCTGGCAGGGGGCGGACCGGGGAGCTGTTTTTT. As protein: CASSYSGRGRTGELFF.

This clone occurred a few times. The chain joins TRBV5-5 to TRBJ2-1, with 13 nucleotides matching TRBD2. Germline CDR1 is SGHKS and CDR2 is YYEKEE (reference sequence). The CDR3 consists of 19 residues. The trim removed 4 bases at V and 0 bases at J, leaving 10 bases unmatched. CDR3 nucleotides: TGTGCCAGCAGCCCCCGACTAGCGGGGGGCGCCAGCTCCTACAATGAGCAGTTCTTC. Its translation: CASSPRLAGGASSYNEQFF.

This chain links TRBV15 with TRBJ1-1, with D perhaps TRBD1 (5 bases). This CDR3 region has 16 residues. CDR1 is LNHNV, CDR2 YYDKDF, per germline (reference sequence). The V end lost 5 bases, the J end lost 1 base, and 17 bases lay between the germline ends. CDR3 region: CATSPSSGGSNTEAFF. CDR3 coding DNA: TGTGCCACCAGCCCCTCATCGGGGGGGTCGAACACTGAAGCTTTCTTT.

CDR3 amino acids: CASSSWTGRSGYTF. The DNA of the CDR3 is TGTGCCAGCAGCAGCTGGACAGGGAGGTCTGGCTACACCTTC. The chain combines TRBV28 with TRBJ1-2; 8 bases are shared with TRBD1. The V gene's germline CDR1 is MDHEN and CDR2 SYDVKM. With V trimmed by 6 bases and J by 7 bases, 10 bases remained unmatched. This CDR3 region has 14 residues.

The rearrangement links TRBV7-3 to TRBJ2-5, with D unresolved. The CDR3 has 11 residues. Germline CDR1 reads SGHTA; CDR2 reads FQGTGA. Trimming removed 5 bases from V and 1 base from J, with 2 bases in between. In nucleotides, the CDR3 is TGTGCCAGCAGCCTCCAAGAGACCCAGTACTTC. This codes for CASSLQETQYF.

This chain joins TRBV7-2 and TRBJ2-1, with D perhaps matching TRBD2 (6 bases). CDR1 and CDR2 (germline): SGHTA, FQGNSA. The CDR3 length is 14 residues. Trimming stripped 0 bases from V and 3 bases from J, with 6 bases between. The CDR3 loop is CASSLAGGYNEQFF. Written as DNA, the CDR3 is TGTGCCAGCAGCTTAGCGGGGGGCTACAATGAGCAGTTCTTC.

The chain combines TRBV18 with TRBJ1-2, with D tentatively TRBD1 (5 bases). The V end was cut by 5 bases, the J end by 8 bases, with 15 bases between. This CDR3 has 13 amino acids. The V gene's germline CDR1 is KGHSH and CDR2 LQKENI. The CDR3 loop reads CASSLQELDGYTF. DNA for the CDR3: TGTGCCAGCTCATTACAGGAGTTGGACGGCTACACCTTC.

The rearrangement uses TRBV27 and TRBJ1-2, with a possible D match to TRBD1 (5 bases). V was shortened by 3 bases and J by 5 bases, with 10 bases between the two germline ends. This CDR3 comprises 13 residues. CDR1 is MNHEY, CDR2 SMNVEV, per germline (reference sequence). CDR3 sequence reads: CASSLNRGYGYTF. Written as DNA, the CDR3 is TGTGCCAGCAGTTTGAATCGGGGGTATGGCTACACCTTC.